Below, 18 T cell receptor beta chains from the same sample are listed, as sequenced in a study of beta chain features in type 1 diabetes. Findings of the study overall: Type 1 diabetes patients had moderately but significantly shorter TCRB CDR3s in all four CD4+ subsets.

The antigens these receptors bind are not known. As every portion of the isolated RNA was reverse transcribed, the sequencing read expressed TCRB transcripts. The repertoire was sequenced with immunoSEQ multiplex PCR; TCRdb's copy has only in-frame clones and lacks some. The profile covers over 40,000 clones, with 66% appearing a single time and more than 2% taken by the ten largest. Sequenced: Tregs from blood. Receptors originate from a young woman with type 1 diabetes.

The chain has TRBV11-2 and TRBJ2-3; no clear D. Germline lookup yields CDR1 SGHAT and CDR2 FQNNGV. The CDR3 runs 12 residues. Trimming took off 3 bases at V and 3 bases at J, with 4 bases between the two ends. CDR3 nucleotide sequence: TGTGCCAGCAGCTTGTCGACAGATACGCAGTATTTT. As protein: CASSLSTDTQYF.

This clone was counted between two and nine times. The chain links TRBV7-9 to TRBJ1-3; D unclear. The V and J ends lost 4 bases and 0 bases respectively, with 13 bases between them. Germline V gives CDR1 SEHNR, CDR2 FQNEAQ (reference sequence). This CDR3 region has 16 residues. Written as DNA, the CDR3 is TGTGCCAGCAGCTACCTCGGGGATAGCTCTGGAAACACCATATATTTT. Encoded protein: CASSYLGDSSGNTIYF.

This rearrangement joins TRBV6-5 to TRBJ2-7; D unclear. The CDR3 totals 14 residues. Germline V lookup: CDR1 MNHEY, CDR2 SVGAGI. V was clipped by 5 bases and J by 2 bases, with 13 bases between them. Here the CDR3 reads CASSESPGPYEQYF. The CDR3 DNA follows: TGTGCCAGCAGTGAATCCCCAGGTCCCTACGAGCAGTACTTC.

The genes are TRBV10-3 and TRBJ2-5; TRBD1 aligns across 7 bases. Germline CDR1 is ENHRY and CDR2 is SYGVKD. The CDR3 runs 14 residues. J was trimmed by 9 bases and V by 6 bases; bases with no gene match: 13. The CDR3 protein is CAISRTGKGEAQYF. CDR3 sequence (DNA): TGTGCCATCAGCAGGACAGGAAAAGGCGAGGCCCAGTACTTC.

This clone has only a few counts. The chain recombines TRBV7-2 with TRBJ2-5; D may be TRBD2 (5 bases). The CDR3 is made up of 11 amino acids. The germline CDR1 and CDR2 sequences are SGHTA and FQGNSA. Trimming pared 3 bases from V and 9 bases from J, leaving 8 bases between. The CDR3 sequence is CASSFHGAQYF. In DNA form, the CDR3 reads TGTGCCAGCAGCTTTCACGGGGCCCAGTACTTC.

This chain connects TRBV6-5 to TRBJ1-1; 8 positions match TRBD1. Germline-derived CDR1 and CDR2 are MNHEY and SVGAGI. The CDR3 has 13 amino acids. Trimming cost V 2 bases and J 11 bases; bases outside gene matches: 7. CDR3 nucleotides: TGTGCCAGCAGTTACGGAGGCAGGGGGCATGCTTTCTTT. The encoded protein is CASSYGGRGHAFF.

The rearrangement links TRBV5-1 to TRBJ2-7, with TRBD1 identical over 8 bases. Germline CDR1 and CDR2: SGHRS and YFSETQ. Germline trimming cut 1 base from V and 3 bases from J; bases unmatched to any gene: 6. The CDR3 runs 15 residues. CDR3 amino acids: CASSLNRGKIYEQYF. The CDR3 DNA is TGCGCCAGCAGCTTGAACAGGGGGAAAATCTACGAGCAGTACTTC.

V is TRBV6-1 and J is TRBJ2-7; D uncertain. V was shortened by 6 bases and J by 0 bases, with 12 bases between the two germline ends. Germline-derived CDR1 and CDR2 are MNHNS and SASEGT. The CDR3 loop spans 14 amino acids. The CDR3 spells CASRSLSYSYEQYF. The DNA of the CDR3 is TGTGCCAGCAGGTCGTTGAGCTACTCCTACGAGCAGTACTTC.

This clone was seen just once. The chain carries TRBV12-5 and TRBJ2-3, with TRBD2 as a possible D gene (5 bases). The germline V gene encodes CDR1 LGHNT and CDR2 FRNRAP. This CDR3 is 12 amino acids long. V was cut by 5 bases and J by 6 bases, with 9 bases left in between. CDR3 DNA: TGTGCTAGTGGTCCCGGGGTGGATACGCAGTATTTT. This encodes CASGPGVDTQYF.

Concerning this clone: The same CDR3 arises from other DNA sequences in this sample as well. J is TRBJ1-1 and V is TRBV5-1; perhaps TRBD1 as D (5 bases). V lost 4 bases and J lost 3, with 19 bases in between. CDR1 is SGHRS and CDR2 is YFSETQ in the germline V gene. The CDR3 consists of 16 residues. The CDR3 protein is CASSQDWGVQDTEAFF. The CDR3 DNA is TGCGCCAGCAGCCAGGACTGGGGGGTCCAGGACACTGAAGCTTTCTTT.

This clone was counted a few times. The chain employs TRBV10-2 and TRBJ1-1; D uncertain. With 2 bases removed from V and 3 bases from J, the gap between germline ends came to 4 bases. The germline CDR1 and CDR2 sequences are WSHSY and SAAADI. This CDR3 has 12 residues. This chain's CDR3 is CASSERDTEAFF. The CDR3 nucleotides are TGCGCCAGCAGTGAGCGGGACACTGAAGCTTTCTTT.

This clone was detected only once. The chain combines TRBV7-2 with TRBJ2-7; D gene ambiguous. The ends were cut back, 0 bases at V and 1 base at J, with 13 bases in the middle. CDR1 and CDR2 (germline): SGHTA, FQGNSA. There are 16 residues in the CDR3. The CDR3 nucleotides are TGTGCCAGCAGCTTAGCGGCTCCCTTATTATCCTACGAGCAGTACTTC. Its translation is CASSLAAPLLSYEQYF.

Notes on this clone: An end of the junction differs from the germline gene, which may be a read error. V is TRBV6-6 and J is TRBJ1-4; 8 bases match TRBD1. The CDR3 covers 15 residues. Germline CDR1 MNHNY, CDR2 SVGAGI (reference sequence). In nucleotides, the CDR3 is TGTGCCAGCAGTCACTCGGACAGGGAGGGCGAAAAACTGTTTTTT. Its translation: CASSHSDREGEKLFF.

This clone was picked up one time. The V call is TRBV15, the J call TRBJ2-5, with 8 bases aligning to TRBD1. The CDR3 consists of 16 residues. Losses at the gene ends were 0 bases for V and 5 bases for J; bases not matched to a gene: 8. Germline values: CDR1 LNHNV, CDR2 YYDKDF (reference sequence). In DNA, the CDR3 is TGTGCCACCAGCAGAGAGGCGACAGGGGTTGTGGAGACCCAGTACTTC. Amino acid sequence: CATSREATGVVETQYF.

The genes are TRBV7-9 and TRBJ2-3; the D gene is possibly TRBD2 (6 bases). The V gene's germline CDR1 is SEHNR and CDR2 FQNEAQ (reference sequence). Trimming shortened V by 5 bases and J by 6 bases, and 18 bases separated the two germline ends. CDR3 size: 15 residues. The CDR3 DNA reads as TGTGCCAGCAGCCCAAGGAGGGTAGAGTCCGATACGCAGTATTTT. Residues: CASSPRRVESDTQYF.

J is TRBJ1-1 and V is TRBV2; D possibly corresponds to TRBD1 (5 bases). The V end lost 3 bases, the J end lost 1 base, and 12 bases lay between the germline ends. The CDR3 contains 15 residues. CDR1 and CDR2 (germline): SNHLY, FYNNEI. In DNA form, the CDR3 reads TGTGCCAGCAGTGACCAGCGGGGGTGGAACACTGAAGCTTTCTTT. This translates into CASSDQRGWNTEAFF.

This clone was found once. The chain employs TRBV7-2 and TRBJ1-5; D is possibly TRBD1 (5 bases). CDR1 SGHTA and CDR2 FQGNSA come from the germline V gene. The CDR3 has 16 amino acids. Between the trimmed V and J ends, which lost 3 bases and 2 bases, there was a span of 14 bases. This CDR3 is CASSFLGAGGNQPQHF. The CDR3 DNA is TGTGCCAGCAGCTTTCTTGGGGCGGGAGGCAATCAGCCCCAGCATTTT.

This clone was counted between two and nine times. The genes are TRBV18 and TRBJ1-1; D may be TRBD1 (6 bases). CDR3 length: 13 amino acids. Trimming left V 3 bases short and J 5 bases short, with 10 bases between. The germline V gene has CDR1 KGHSH and CDR2 LQKENI. The CDR3 reads CASSPYRVTEAFF. The CDR3 nucleotides are TGTGCCAGCTCACCCTACAGGGTTACTGAAGCTTTCTTT.